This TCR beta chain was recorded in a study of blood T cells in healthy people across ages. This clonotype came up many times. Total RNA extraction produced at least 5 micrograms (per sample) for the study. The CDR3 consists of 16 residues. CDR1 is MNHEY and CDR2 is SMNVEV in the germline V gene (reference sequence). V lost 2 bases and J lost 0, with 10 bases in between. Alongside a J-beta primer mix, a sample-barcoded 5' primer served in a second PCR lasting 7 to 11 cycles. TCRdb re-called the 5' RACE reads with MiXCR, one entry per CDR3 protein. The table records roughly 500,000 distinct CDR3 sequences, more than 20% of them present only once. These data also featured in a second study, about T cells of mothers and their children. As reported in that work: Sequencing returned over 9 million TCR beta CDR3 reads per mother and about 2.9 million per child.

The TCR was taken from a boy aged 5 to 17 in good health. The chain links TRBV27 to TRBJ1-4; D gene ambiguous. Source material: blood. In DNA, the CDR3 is TGTGCCAGCAGTTTAAACGGGGTCGCAACTAATGAAAAACTGTTTTTT. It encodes CASSLNGVATNEKLFF.